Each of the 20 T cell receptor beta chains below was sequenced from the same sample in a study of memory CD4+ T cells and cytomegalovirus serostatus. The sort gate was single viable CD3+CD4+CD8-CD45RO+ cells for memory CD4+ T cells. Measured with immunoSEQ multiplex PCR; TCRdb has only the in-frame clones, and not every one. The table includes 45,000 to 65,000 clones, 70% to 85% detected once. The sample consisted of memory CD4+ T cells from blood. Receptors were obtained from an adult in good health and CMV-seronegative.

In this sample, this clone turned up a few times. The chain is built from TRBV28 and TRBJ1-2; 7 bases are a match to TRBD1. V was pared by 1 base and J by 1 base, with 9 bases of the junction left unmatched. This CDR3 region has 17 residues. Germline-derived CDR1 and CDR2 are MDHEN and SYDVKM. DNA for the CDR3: TGTGCCAGCAGTTTATTAATGAACAGGGGATTTAACTATGGCTACACCTTC. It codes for CASSLLMNRGFNYGYTF.

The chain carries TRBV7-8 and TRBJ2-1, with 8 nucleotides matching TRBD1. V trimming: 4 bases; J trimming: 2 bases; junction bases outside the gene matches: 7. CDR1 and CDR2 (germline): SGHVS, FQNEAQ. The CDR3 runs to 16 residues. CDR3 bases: TGTGCCAGCAGCTCTCAGGGGGCTAAAACCTACAATGAGCAGTTCTTC. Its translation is CASSSQGAKTYNEQFF.

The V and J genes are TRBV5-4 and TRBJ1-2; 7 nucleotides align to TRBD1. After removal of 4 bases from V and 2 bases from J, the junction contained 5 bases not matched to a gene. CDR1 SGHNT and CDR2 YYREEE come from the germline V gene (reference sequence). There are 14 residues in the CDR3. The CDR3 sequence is CASSRGQPNYGYTF. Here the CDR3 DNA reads TGTGCCAGCAGCAGGGGACAGCCGAACTATGGCTACACCTTC.

The CDR3 coding sequence is TGCGCCAGCAGCTTGGGTCCCACAGGGGGCAATGAAAAACTGTTTTTT. Protein product: CASSLGPTGGNEKLFF. The V call is TRBV5-1, the J call TRBJ1-4, with 9 bases that match TRBD1. The germline gives CDR1 SGHRS, CDR2 YFSETQ. This CDR3 is built from 16 residues. V shed 0 bases, J shed 5 bases, and the junction held 5 bases outside the gene matches.

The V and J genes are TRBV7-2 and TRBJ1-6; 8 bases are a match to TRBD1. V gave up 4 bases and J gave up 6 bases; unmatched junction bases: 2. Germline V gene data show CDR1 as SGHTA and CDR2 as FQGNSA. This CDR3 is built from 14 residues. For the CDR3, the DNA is TGTGCCAGCAGCTATGGACAGGGTAATTCACCCCTCCACTTT. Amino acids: CASSYGQGNSPLHF.

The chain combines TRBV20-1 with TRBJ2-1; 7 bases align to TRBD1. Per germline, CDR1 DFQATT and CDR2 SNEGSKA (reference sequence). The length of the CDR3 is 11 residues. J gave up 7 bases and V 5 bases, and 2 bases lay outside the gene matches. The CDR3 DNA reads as TGCAGTGCTGCACAGGGGAATGAGCAGTTCTTC. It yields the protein CSAAQGNEQFF.

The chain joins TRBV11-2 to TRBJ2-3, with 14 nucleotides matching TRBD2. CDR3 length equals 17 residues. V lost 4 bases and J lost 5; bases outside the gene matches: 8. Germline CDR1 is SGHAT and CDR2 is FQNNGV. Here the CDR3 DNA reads TGTGCCAGCAGCTCGAGCAGGGGACTAGCGGGGGAAGATACGCAGTATTTT. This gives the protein CASSSSRGLAGEDTQYF.

In DNA form, the CDR3 reads TGTGCCAGCTCACCGGACAGGGGGATGCCTGAAGCTTTCTTT. This sequence encodes CASSPDRGMPEAFF. The chain recombines TRBV18 with TRBJ1-1; TRBD1 matches at 10 bases. Germline values: CDR1 KGHSH, CDR2 LQKENI. This CDR3 region has 14 residues. V shed 3 bases, J shed 6 bases, and the junction held 4 bases outside the gene matches.

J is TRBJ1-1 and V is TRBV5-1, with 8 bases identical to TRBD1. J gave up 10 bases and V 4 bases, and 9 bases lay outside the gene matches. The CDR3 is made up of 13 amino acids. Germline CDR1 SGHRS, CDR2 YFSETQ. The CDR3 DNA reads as TGCGCCAGCAGCCCGGACAGGGCCGAGGGAGCTTTCTTT. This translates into CASSPDRAEGAFF.

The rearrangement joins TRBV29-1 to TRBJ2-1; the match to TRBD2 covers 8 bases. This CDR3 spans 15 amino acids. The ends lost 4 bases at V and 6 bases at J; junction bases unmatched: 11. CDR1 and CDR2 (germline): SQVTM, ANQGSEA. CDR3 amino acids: CSVVSGAGVLNEQFF. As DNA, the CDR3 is TGCAGCGTTGTTAGCGGGGCAGGCGTCCTCAATGAGCAGTTCTTC.

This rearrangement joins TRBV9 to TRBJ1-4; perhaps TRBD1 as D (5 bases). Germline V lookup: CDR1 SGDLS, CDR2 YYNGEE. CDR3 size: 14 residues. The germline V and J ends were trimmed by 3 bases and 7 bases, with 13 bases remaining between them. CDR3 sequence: CASSAAPGGEKLFF. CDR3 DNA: TGTGCCAGCAGCGCTGCCCCCGGGGGTGAAAAACTGTTTTTT.

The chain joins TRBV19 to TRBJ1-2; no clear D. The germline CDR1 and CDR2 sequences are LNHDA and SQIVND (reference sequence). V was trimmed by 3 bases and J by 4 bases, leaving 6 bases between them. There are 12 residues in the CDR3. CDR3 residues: CASSILGYGYTF. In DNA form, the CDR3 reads TGTGCCAGTAGTATCCTCGGCTATGGCTACACCTTC.

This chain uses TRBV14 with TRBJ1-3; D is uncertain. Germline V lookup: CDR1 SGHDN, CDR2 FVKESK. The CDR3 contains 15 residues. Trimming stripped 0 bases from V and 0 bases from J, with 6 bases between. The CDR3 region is CASSQDTRSGNTIYF. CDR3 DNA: TGTGCCAGCAGCCAAGATACACGCTCTGGAAACACCATATATTTT.

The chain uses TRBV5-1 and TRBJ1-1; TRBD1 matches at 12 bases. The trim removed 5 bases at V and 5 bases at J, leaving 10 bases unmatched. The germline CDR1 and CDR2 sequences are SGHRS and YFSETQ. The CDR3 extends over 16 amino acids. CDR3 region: CASRPTGTGGRTEAFF. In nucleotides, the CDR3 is TGCGCCAGCAGGCCGACCGGGACAGGGGGCCGGACTGAAGCTTTCTTT.

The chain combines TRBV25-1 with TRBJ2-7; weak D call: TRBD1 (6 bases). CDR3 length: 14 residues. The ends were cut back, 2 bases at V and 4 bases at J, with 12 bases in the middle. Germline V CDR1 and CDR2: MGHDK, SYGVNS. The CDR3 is CASSETPQGYEQYF. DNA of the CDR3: TGTGCCAGCAGTGAAACCCCACAGGGTTACGAGCAGTACTTC.

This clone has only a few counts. CDR3 region: CASSFSAMDQPQHF. CDR3 coding DNA: TGTGCCAGCAGCTTCTCGGCCATGGATCAGCCCCAGCATTTT. This chain joins TRBV7-9 and TRBJ1-5; D call uncertain. This CDR3 region has 14 residues. The germline CDR1 and CDR2 sequences are SEHNR and FQNEAQ (reference sequence). The V end was cut by 3 bases, the J end by 5 bases, with 11 bases between.

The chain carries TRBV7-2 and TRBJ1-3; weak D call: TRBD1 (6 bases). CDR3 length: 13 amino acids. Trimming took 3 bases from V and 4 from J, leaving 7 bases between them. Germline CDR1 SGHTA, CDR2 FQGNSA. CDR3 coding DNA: TGTGCCAGCAGCTTCCAGGGGGGAAACACCATATATTTT. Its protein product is CASSFQGGNTIYF.

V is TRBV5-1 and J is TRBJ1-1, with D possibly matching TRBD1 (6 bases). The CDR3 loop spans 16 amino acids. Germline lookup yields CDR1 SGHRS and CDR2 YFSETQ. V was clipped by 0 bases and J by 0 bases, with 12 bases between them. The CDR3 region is CASSLDGGRMNTEAFF. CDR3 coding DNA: TGCGCCAGCAGCTTGGACGGGGGCAGGATGAACACTGAAGCTTTCTTT. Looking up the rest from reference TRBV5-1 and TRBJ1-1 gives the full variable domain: KAGVTQTPRYLIKTRGQQVTLSCSPISGHRSVSWYQQTPGQGLQFLFEYFSETQRNKGNFPGRFSGRQFSNSRSEMNVSTLELGDSALYLCASSLDGGRMNTEAFFGQGTRLTVV.

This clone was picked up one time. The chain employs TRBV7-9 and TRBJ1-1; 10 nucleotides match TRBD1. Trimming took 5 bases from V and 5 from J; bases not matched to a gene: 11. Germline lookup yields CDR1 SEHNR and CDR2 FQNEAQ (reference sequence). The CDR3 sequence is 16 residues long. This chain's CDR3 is CASSVLTGGAGTEAFF. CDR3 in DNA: TGTGCCAGCAGCGTCCTGACAGGGGGCGCGGGGACTGAAGCTTTCTTT.

The CDR3 nucleotides read TGTGCCAGCACCGGACAGGGGGCGCGTGAAAAACTGTTTTTT. Translated: CASTGQGAREKLFF. This chain connects TRBV6-1 to TRBJ1-4, with 11 nucleotides matching TRBD1. V shed 7 bases, J shed 7 bases, and the junction held 5 bases outside the gene matches. The germline gives CDR1 MNHNS, CDR2 SASEGT. CDR3 length equals 14 residues.